These 7 T cell receptor beta chains originate from one sample sequenced in a study of glioma-infiltrating T cells. Amplification of TCR alpha and beta CDR3 regions from RNA used iRepertoire nested multiplex PCR. TCRdb re-analysed the multiplex PCR reads in MiXCR, keeping a single row per CDR3 protein. The sample has a few hundred thousand distinct CDR3 sequences; 41% are singletons. The sequenced sample consisted of glioma tissue, nonneoplastic brain tissue, or PBMCs (not recorded which). These receptors were obtained from a human donor with low-grade glioma or glioblastoma, undergoing nonglioma brain surgery, or in good health (not recorded which).

This clonotype was observed a few times. V and J are TRBV4-1 and TRBJ2-7; D unresolved. From germline, CDR1 is MGHRA and CDR2 YSYEKL. Trimming removed 0 bases from V and 4 bases from J, with 10 bases in between. The CDR3 has 14 amino acids. For the CDR3, the DNA is TGCGCCAGCAGCCAAGAACAGAGCAATTACGAGCAGTACTTC. Its translation: CASSQEQSNYEQYF.

This clonotype has at least ten counts. The chain joins TRBV20-1 to TRBJ1-1; unclear D gene. The germline CDR1 and CDR2 sequences are DFQATT and SNEGSKA (reference sequence). Trimming removed 6 bases from V and 6 bases from J, with 14 bases in between. The CDR3 sequence is 12 residues long. The CDR3 DNA reads as TGCAGTGCATACGGACTTCTAGCTGAAGCTTTCTTT. This sequence encodes CSAYGLLAEAFF.

The rearrangement uses TRBV2 and TRBJ2-5; 7 bases map to TRBD1. CDR1 and CDR2 (germline): SNHLY, FYNNEI. Unmatched junction bases numbered 3, after V lost 7 bases and J lost 1 base. This CDR3 spans 13 amino acids. The CDR3 sequence is CASTGQVQETQYF. As DNA, the CDR3 is TGTGCCAGCACCGGACAGGTCCAAGAGACCCAGTACTTC. Full variable domain (rest looked up from reference TRBV2 and TRBJ2-5): EPEVTQTPSHQVTQMGQEVILRCVPISNHLYFYWYRQILGQKVEFLVSFYNNEISEKSEIFDDQFSVERPDGSNFTLKIRSTKLEDSAMYFCASTGQVQETQYFGPGTRLLVL.

As to this clonotype: Relative to the germline gene, one junction end is altered; a read error may explain this. CDR3 sequence reads: CARSWGSANGYPF. CDR3 nucleotides: TGTGCCAGAAGTTGGGGCAGTGCAAATGGCTACCCCTTC. V usage is TRBV6-2 or TRBV6-3 and J usage is TRBJ2-4, with D perhaps matching TRBD1 (5 bases). The CDR3 totals 13 residues. Germline CDR1 is MNHEY and CDR2 is SVGEGT.

This chain joins TRBV7-2 and TRBJ2-3, with a weak D call TRBD2 (5 bases). This CDR3 has 15 residues. V dropped 5 bases and J dropped 3 bases, with 15 bases sitting between them. CDR1 is SGHTA, CDR2 FQGNSA, per germline. This CDR3 is CASSLEELSTDTQYF. The CDR3, as DNA: TGTGCCAGCAGCCTGGAGGAACTTTCTACAGATACGCAGTATTTT.

The table lists this clonotype with a few counts. This sequence joins TRBV12-3 or TRBV12-4 and TRBJ1-2; D remains unclear. The germline V and J ends were trimmed by 2 bases and 8 bases, with 12 bases remaining between them. CDR3 length: 13 amino acids. CDR3 nucleotides: TGTGCCAGCAGTTTAAGGCAGTTGGGCGGCTACACCTTC. Protein product: CASSLRQLGGYTF.

The V gene is TRBV4-3, the J gene TRBJ2-1, with TRBD2 identical over 10 bases. This CDR3 region has 15 residues. J was trimmed by 6 bases and V by 3 bases; bases with no gene match: 5. CDR1 and CDR2 from the germline V gene are LGHNA and YSLEER. CDR3 region: CASSQPGLAFNEQFF. CDR3 coding DNA: TGCGCCAGCAGCCAGCCGGGACTAGCGTTCAATGAGCAGTTCTTC.